This entry lists 9 T cell receptor beta chains sequenced from one sample in a study of cytomegalovirus exposure and HLA in healthy donors. 60 Vbeta and 13 Jbeta primers were used in PCR. TCRdb keeps only in-frame clones here, not all; method: immunoSEQ multiplex PCR. Here the sample spans 60,000 to 65,000 clones, 87% being singletons. What was sequenced was PBMCs. The receptors shown here come from a man younger than 35 in good health and CMV-seronegative.

V is TRBV18 and J is TRBJ1-6; 8 positions match TRBD1. Germline V gene lookup returns CDR1 KGHSH and CDR2 LQKENI. V lost 6 bases to trimming and J lost 10 bases; unmatched junction nucleotides: 2. The CDR3 totals 12 residues. The CDR3 loop is CASSRQGSPLHF. CDR3 bases: TGTGCCAGCTCCCGACAGGGGTCACCCCTCCACTTT.

The genes are TRBV28 and TRBJ1-5; perhaps TRBD1 as D (5 bases). V gave up 5 bases and J gave up 2 bases, with 13 bases separating them. The CDR3 is made up of 15 amino acids. Germline CDR1 MDHEN, CDR2 SYDVKM. The CDR3 nucleotides are TGTGCCAGCAGTACGCCGGGACTCGGCAATCAGCCCCAGCATTTT. Its protein is CASSTPGLGNQPQHF.

V gene TRBV6-6 combines with J gene TRBJ1-5, with unresolved D. Germline CDR1 reads MNHNY; CDR2 reads SVGAGI (reference sequence). The CDR3 covers 11 residues. The V and J ends lost 10 bases and 13 bases respectively, with 17 bases between them. CDR3 loop: CATMEGVKQHF. In DNA form, the CDR3 reads TGTGCCACCATGGAGGGAGTCAAGCAGCATTTT.

V is TRBV30 and J is TRBJ1-1, with TRBD1 matching over 9 bases. Germline CDR1 is GTSNPN and CDR2 is SVGIG (reference sequence). CDR3 length: 15 residues. Losses at the gene ends were 4 bases for V and 0 bases for J; bases not matched to a gene: 6. The CDR3, as DNA: TGTGCCTGGAACCGACAGGGGGGGATGAACACTGAAGCTTTCTTT. Encoded protein: CAWNRQGGMNTEAFF.

This clone has a single count. V gene TRBV11-3 combines with J gene TRBJ1-1; possible D gene TRBD1, 5 bases. The germline V gene encodes CDR1 SGHNT and CDR2 YENEEA. V was trimmed by 5 bases and J by 4 bases, leaving 8 bases between them. CDR3 length equals 12 residues. The CDR3: CASSRGGTEAFF. CDR3 nucleotide sequence: TGTGCCAGCAGCAGGGGCGGCACTGAAGCTTTCTTT.

This chain joins TRBV13 and TRBJ2-3; 10 bases agree with TRBD2. Germline assignment: CDR1 PRHDT and CDR2 FYEKMQ (reference sequence). This CDR3 region has 15 residues. After removal of 8 bases from V and 3 bases from J, the junction contained 8 bases not matched to a gene. The CDR3 spells CASESGGARTDTQYF. CDR3 coding DNA: TGTGCCAGCGAGAGCGGGGGGGCCAGGACAGATACGCAGTATTTT.

The V gene is TRBV7-9, the J gene TRBJ1-1; D is uncertain. Germline V gene data show CDR1 as SEHNR and CDR2 as FQNEAQ (reference sequence). This CDR3 comprises 14 residues. The V end lost 3 bases, the J end lost 1 base, and 9 bases lay between the germline ends. CDR3 in amino acids: CASSLGVGNTEAFF. The CDR3 DNA reads as TGTGCCAGCAGCTTGGGAGTCGGGAACACTGAAGCTTTCTTT.

The V and J genes are TRBV5-1 and TRBJ1-1, with TRBD1 as a possible D gene (5 bases). Per germline, CDR1 SGHRS and CDR2 YFSETQ. V was cut by 1 base and J by 1 base, with 8 bases left in between. CDR3 length equals 14 residues. The CDR3 region is CASSLSGGNTEAFF. In DNA form, the CDR3 reads TGCGCCAGCAGCTTGTCGGGGGGGAACACTGAAGCTTTCTTT.

The chain has TRBV4-1 and TRBJ2-7; 10 bases agree with TRBD2. V was clipped by 1 base and J by 2 bases; unmatched bases: 2. This CDR3 region has 15 residues. Germline values: CDR1 MGHRA, CDR2 YSYEKL. The CDR3 here is CASSQGLAGAYEQYF. The CDR3 DNA reads TGCGCCAGCAGCCAAGGCCTAGCGGGGGCCTACGAGCAGTACTTC.